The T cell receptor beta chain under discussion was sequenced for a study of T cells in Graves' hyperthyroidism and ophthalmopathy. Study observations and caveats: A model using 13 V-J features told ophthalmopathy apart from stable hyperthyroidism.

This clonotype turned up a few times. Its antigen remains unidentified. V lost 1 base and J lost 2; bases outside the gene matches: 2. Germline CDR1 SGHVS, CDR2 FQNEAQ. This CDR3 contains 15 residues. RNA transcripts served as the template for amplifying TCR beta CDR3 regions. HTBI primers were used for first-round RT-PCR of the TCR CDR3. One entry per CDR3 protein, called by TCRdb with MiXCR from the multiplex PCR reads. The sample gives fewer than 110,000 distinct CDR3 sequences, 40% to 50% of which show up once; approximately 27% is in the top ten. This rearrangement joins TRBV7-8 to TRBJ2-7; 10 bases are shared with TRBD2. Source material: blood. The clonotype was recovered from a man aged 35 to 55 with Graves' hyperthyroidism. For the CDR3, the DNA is TGTGCCAGCAGCTTAGGGCTAGCGGGGGCCTACGAGCAGTACGTC. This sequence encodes CASSLGLAGAYEQYV.